Presented here are 9 T cell receptor beta chains from one specimen sequenced in a study of CD8+ T cells in alopecia areata. Sequencing templates came from extracted RNA that was reverse transcribed into cDNA. The repertoire was sequenced with immunoSEQ multiplex PCR; TCRdb's copy has only in-frame clones and lacks some. Of some 130,000 clones in the sample, approximately 58% were seen once. The material was CD4+ T cells sorted from blood, obtained at week 0. All receptors come from a human donor with alopecia areata.

The chain couples TRBV11-2 to TRBJ1-1; a possible D gene is TRBD1 (6 bases). Trimming removed 5 bases from V and 3 bases from J, with 19 bases in between. From germline, CDR1 is SGHAT and CDR2 FQNNGV. The CDR3 runs to 16 residues. The CDR3 spells CASSRGVGGGYTEAFF. In DNA form, the CDR3 reads TGTGCCAGCAGCAGGGGGGTCGGGGGCGGATACACTGAAGCTTTCTTT.

V and J are TRBV23-1 and TRBJ1-1, with D possibly matching TRBD1 (5 bases). TRBV23-1 is annotated as an ORF whose role is uncertain. CDR3 length equals 15 residues. Trimming took off 0 bases at V and 3 bases at J, with 11 bases between the two ends. The CDR3 bases are TGCGCCAGCAGTCAATCGAGCAGGGCTTACACTGAAGCTTTCTTT. As protein: CASSQSSRAYTEAFF.

The CDR3 loop is CASSSPDRAGEQYF. In DNA form, the CDR3 reads TGTGCCAGCAGCTCGCCGGACAGGGCGGGCGAGCAGTACTTC. This chain joins TRBV7-9 and TRBJ2-7; TRBD1 matches at 8 bases. V lost 4 bases and J lost 6; bases outside the gene matches: 8. This CDR3 is built from 14 residues. CDR1 and CDR2 from the germline V gene are SEHNR and FQNEAQ (reference sequence).

This chain connects TRBV6-6 to TRBJ2-7, with D uncertain. Per the germline V gene, CDR1 is MNHNY and CDR2 is SVGAGI (reference sequence). This CDR3 contains 16 residues. V was shortened by 4 bases and J by 0 bases, with 16 bases between the two germline ends. CDR3 nucleotides: TGTGCCAGCAGTTCCATTGGGTCGCAGAGCTCCTACGAGCAGTACTTC. Residues: CASSSIGSQSSYEQYF.

The rearrangement joins TRBV6-6 to TRBJ1-5; D is undetermined. In germline, CDR1 is MNHNY, CDR2 SVGAGI (reference sequence). The V and J ends lost 8 bases and 3 bases respectively, with 14 bases between them. The CDR3 is 14 residues long. CDR3 DNA: TGTGCCAGCGTACCGGGGATGTTCAATCAGCCCCAGCATTTT. Its protein is CASVPGMFNQPQHF.

CDR3 DNA: TGTGCCAGTACCCCGACAGGGGTCGCAGTTTACGAGCAGTACTTC. Translating it yields CASTPTGVAVYEQYF. The V call is TRBV19, the J call TRBJ2-7; 8 nucleotides align to TRBD1. The V and J ends lost 7 bases and 4 bases, in that order; junction bases with no gene match: 12. Looked up from germline, CDR1 is LNHDA and CDR2 is SQIVND (reference sequence). The CDR3 loop spans 15 amino acids.

The chain combines TRBV2 with TRBJ2-2; D uncertain. In germline, CDR1 is SNHLY, CDR2 FYNNEI. The V gene lost 3 bases and the J gene lost 10 bases, with 15 bases spanning the gap. The CDR3 has 14 residues. The DNA of the CDR3 is TGTGCCAGCAGTGAGATTGAAGGCGGCCTGGAGCTGTTTTTT. It translates to CASSEIEGGLELFF.

The genes are TRBV27 and TRBJ2-1, with 8 bases aligning to TRBD2. Losses at the gene ends were 6 bases for V and 4 bases for J; bases not matched to a gene: 14. This CDR3 has 17 amino acids. Germline V gene data show CDR1 as MNHEY and CDR2 as SMNVEV (reference sequence). CDR3 sequence: CASSPRPISGGYNEQFF. CDR3 coding DNA: TGTGCCAGCAGCCCCAGGCCTATAAGCGGGGGATACAATGAGCAGTTCTTC.

The table lists this clone with a few counts. This chain connects TRBV7-2 to TRBJ2-2, with 11 bases identical to TRBD2. CDR3 length: 15 residues. Germline CDR1 and CDR2: SGHTA and FQGNSA. After removal of 4 bases from V and 5 bases from J, the junction contained 3 bases not matched to a gene. The CDR3 DNA is TGTGCCAGCAGCTCCAGACTAGCGGGGACCGGGGAGCTGTTTTTT. Translation: CASSSRLAGTGELFF.